This TCR beta chain was documented in a study of T cells after yellow fever vaccination. This CDR3 is built from 16 residues. The germline V and J ends were trimmed by 3 bases and 1 base, with 15 bases remaining between them. Germline V gives CDR1 KGHSH, CDR2 LQKENI. General observations from the study: The appearance of a small share of clonotypes in both CD4 and CD8 compartments was observed.

A note on this clonotype: Its antigen remains unknown.

The 5'RACE template-switching step produced TCR cDNA and added a universal primer site and UMIs. TCRdb re-derived calls from the 5' RACE reads in MiXCR, one entry per CDR3 protein. The sample holds about 130,000 distinct CDR3 sequences; around 9.8% are singletons and the top ten take about 40%. The chain combines TRBV18 with TRBJ1-1, with D possibly matching TRBD1 (5 bases). The origin of this receptor is a man aged 18 to 30 who received the YFV17D yellow fever vaccine. The source was CD8+ T cells sorted from PBMCs, collected on the day of the yellow fever booster vaccination. The CDR3 loop is CASSPNLGRENTEAFF. The CDR3 DNA follows: TGTGCCAGCTCACCCAACTTAGGCAGGGAGAACACTGAAGCTTTCTTT.